Each of the 27 T cell receptor beta chains below was sequenced from the same sample in a study of response to subunit inactivated influenza vaccine. MiXCR, applied by TCRdb to the RT-PCR reads, yields one record per CDR3 protein. The sample shows roughly 630,000 distinct CDR3 sequences, about 14% of them seen only once. Sequenced material: PBMCs from blood, taken around 15 days before vaccination. The receptors were sampled from a man aged 50-59 years who received an inactivated influenza vaccine.

This clonotype came up a few times. The rearrangement links TRBV6-6 to TRBJ2-7; D is undetermined. V lost 2 bases and J 3 bases, leaving 8 bases between the germline ends. This CDR3 has 13 amino acids. Germline-derived CDR1 and CDR2 are MNHNY and SVGAGI (reference sequence). DNA of the CDR3: TGTGCCAGCAGTTACGGGGAAAACTACGAGCAGTACTTC. Translated, it gives CASSYGENYEQYF.

V is TRBV9 and J is TRBJ2-2; D is unclear. V lost 0 bases, J lost 1 base, and 7 bases lay in between. Germline loops: CDR1 SGDLS, CDR2 YYNGEE. The CDR3 consists of 15 residues. The CDR3 protein is CASSVEVLNTGELFF. The CDR3 DNA reads as TGTGCCAGCAGCGTAGAGGTATTGAACACCGGGGAGCTGTTTTTT.

The table lists this clonotype with many counts. The gene calls are TRBV12-3 or TRBV12-4 and TRBJ1-1; no definite D call. Trimming removed 3 bases from V and 2 bases from J, with 10 bases in between. CDR3 length equals 14 residues. CDR3 nucleotide sequence: TGTGCCAGCAGTTTCGCAGGACGTAACACTGAAGCTTTCTTT. Protein: CASSFAGRNTEAFF.

The rearrangement links TRBV6-1 to TRBJ1-5, with a weak D call TRBD1 (5 bases). There are 15 residues in the CDR3. Trimming pared 8 bases from V and 0 bases from J, leaving 14 bases between. Germline lookup yields CDR1 MNHNS and CDR2 SASEGT. As DNA, the CDR3 is TGTGCCAGCGGCAGGGAGTTTGGTAGCAATCAGCCCCAGCATTTT. This gives the protein CASGREFGSNQPQHF.

The chain uses TRBV3-1 and TRBJ2-1; D perhaps matches TRBD1 (6 bases). Trimming stripped 4 bases from V and 6 bases from J, with 13 bases between. Germline V gene sequence: CDR1 LGHDT, CDR2 YNNKEL (reference sequence). This CDR3 has 14 amino acids. CDR3 coding DNA: TGTGCCAGCAGCCCCGCATGGGGGCCCAATGAGCAGTTCTTC. Protein sequence: CASSPAWGPNEQFF.

V and J are TRBV10-3 and TRBJ2-7; TRBD2 aligns across 8 bases. Germline CDR1 reads ENHRY; CDR2 reads SYGVKD. This CDR3 comprises 14 residues. V shed 5 bases, J shed 5 bases, and the junction held 8 bases outside the gene matches. The CDR3 loop is CAISSPGLVNEQYF. In DNA, the CDR3 is TGTGCCATCAGTAGTCCGGGACTAGTAAACGAGCAGTACTTC.

This clonotype was detected only a few times. This chain joins TRBV5-1 and TRBJ2-1, with D hard to call. CDR1 and CDR2 (germline): SGHRS, YFSETQ. The V and J ends lost 4 bases and 5 bases respectively, with 7 bases between them. This CDR3 has 12 residues. This CDR3 is CASSPNHNEQFF. In DNA form, the CDR3 reads TGCGCCAGCAGCCCAAACCACAATGAGCAGTTCTTC.

This clonotype was observed a few times. The J gene is TRBJ2-1, the V gene TRBV6-1; 9 bases line up with TRBD1. The CDR3 extends over 15 amino acids. V was pared by 5 bases and J by 7 bases, with 9 bases of the junction left unmatched. Germline assignment: CDR1 MNHNS and CDR2 SASEGT. The CDR3 is CASSPLGTGNNEQFF. The CDR3 nucleotides read TGTGCCAGCAGTCCCCTGGGGACAGGGAATAATGAGCAGTTCTTC.

V usage is TRBV27 and J usage is TRBJ2-5; D not certain. Germline V gene data show CDR1 as MNHEY and CDR2 as SMNVEV (reference sequence). Trimming removed 3 bases from V and 1 base from J, with 9 bases in between. The CDR3 length is 14 residues. In nucleotides, the CDR3 is TGTGCCAGCAGTTTCCGTTGGGCCCAAGAGACCCAGTACTTC. Residues: CASSFRWAQETQYF.

V usage is TRBV6-2 or TRBV6-3 and J usage is TRBJ2-7; 11 bases align to TRBD2. The germline V gene encodes CDR1 MNHEY and CDR2 SVGEGT. Losses at the gene ends were 6 bases for V and 2 bases for J; bases not matched to a gene: 6. The CDR3 is 15 residues long. The CDR3 region is CASSQTSGGPYEQYF. The CDR3 DNA follows: TGTGCCAGCAGCCAAACTAGCGGGGGACCCTACGAGCAGTACTTC.

Many counts were recorded for this clonotype. This chain joins TRBV7-6 and TRBJ2-1; 10 nucleotides match TRBD1. The CDR3 loop spans 14 amino acids. Germline V gene sequence: CDR1 SGHVS, CDR2 FNYEAQ. Germline trimming cut 5 bases from V and 9 bases from J; bases unmatched to any gene: 7. This CDR3 reads CASSPGTGVSEQFF. The CDR3 nucleotides are TGTGCCAGCAGCCCCGGGACAGGGGTCAGTGAGCAGTTCTTC.

This clonotype has only a few counts. The chain employs TRBV25-1 and TRBJ2-5; a weak D match, TRBD1 (5 bases). In germline, CDR1 is MGHDK, CDR2 SYGVNS. The CDR3 sequence is 16 residues long. The V end was cut by 1 base, the J end by 4 bases, with 16 bases between. CDR3 in amino acids: CASSESGMMETETQYF. The CDR3 bases are TGTGCCAGCAGTGAATCAGGGATGATGGAGACAGAGACCCAGTACTTC.

With regard to this clonotype: The junction differs from germline at one of its ends, possibly a read error. The chain combines TRBV7-3 with TRBJ2-1; 12 bases agree with TRBD2. The CDR3 runs 15 residues. Germline CDR1 is SGHTA and CDR2 is FQGTGA. The CDR3 DNA reads as TGTGCCAGCAGCCGTCTAGCGGGAGGGCTTAATGAGCAGTTGTTC. It specifies CASSRLAGGLNEQLF.

This clonotype was seen a few times. The chain employs TRBV5-1 and TRBJ2-7, with TRBD1 matching 7 bases. V trimming: 8 bases; J trimming: 7 bases; junction bases outside the gene matches: 12. Looked up from germline, CDR1 is SGHRS and CDR2 is YFSETQ. CDR3 size: 13 residues. In DNA form, the CDR3 reads TGCGCCAGTGGCGGACAGGCCCCGGGGGAGCAGTACTTC. It specifies CASGGQAPGEQYF.

In its sample, this clonotype was seen a few times. The chain joins TRBV7-9 to TRBJ2-7, with 13 positions matching TRBD2. The CDR3 totals 16 residues. Germline CDR1 is SEHNR and CDR2 is FQNEAQ (reference sequence). V shed 3 bases, J shed 4 bases, and the junction held 6 bases outside the gene matches. The CDR3 DNA reads as TGTGCCAGCAGCTTCACCGGGACTAGCGGGGTATACGAGCAGTACTTC. It yields the protein CASSFTGTSGVYEQYF.

This chain connects TRBV7-2 to TRBJ1-4; maybe TRBD1 (5 bases). V was clipped by 4 bases and J by 8 bases, with 14 bases between them. The CDR3 contains 14 residues. Germline V gene sequence: CDR1 SGHTA, CDR2 FQGNSA. CDR3 loop: CASSWQGSGEKLFF. CDR3 DNA sequence: TGTGCCAGCAGCTGGCAGGGAAGTGGCGAAAAACTGTTTTTT.

This clonotype was counted between two and nine times. For the CDR3, the DNA is TGTGCCAGCAGTGCAGGATCGGGGAACTACGAGCAGTACTTC. It translates to CASSAGSGNYEQYF. The gene calls are TRBV6-2 or TRBV6-3 and TRBJ2-7, with a tentative D call TRBD2 (5 bases). The V end lost 5 bases, the J end lost 3 bases, and 14 bases lay between the germline ends. The CDR3 extends over 14 amino acids. Germline V gene sequence: CDR1 MNHEY, CDR2 SVGEGT.

The chain combines TRBV29-1 with TRBJ2-1; the D gene is possibly TRBD2 (7 bases). Trimming left V 6 bases short and J 0 bases short, with 15 bases between. The CDR3 consists of 15 residues. Germline loops: CDR1 SQVTM, CDR2 ANQGSEA. CDR3: CSVPRGGSSYNEQFF. The CDR3 DNA reads as TGCAGCGTCCCCAGGGGCGGGAGCTCCTACAATGAGCAGTTCTTC.

V usage is TRBV6-2 or TRBV6-3 and J usage is TRBJ2-1; unclear D gene. Trimming left V 4 bases short and J 7 bases short, with 11 bases between. The CDR3 spans 13 residues. Germline V gene lookup returns CDR1 MNHEY and CDR2 SVGEGT. This CDR3 reads CASSWVMGNEQFF. CDR3 bases: TGTGCCAGCAGTTGGGTCATGGGAAATGAGCAGTTCTTC.

There are many counts of this clonotype. The gene calls are TRBV7-8 and TRBJ2-3, with TRBD2 matching 13 bases. The germline gives CDR1 SGHVS, CDR2 FQNEAQ. The CDR3 runs to 16 residues. V dropped 1 base and J dropped 4; count of bases not matched to a gene: 2. CDR3 residues: CASSLGLAGGADTQYF. CDR3 coding DNA: TGTGCCAGCAGCTTAGGACTAGCGGGAGGTGCAGATACGCAGTATTTT.

This chain uses TRBV5-1 with TRBJ2-7, with unresolved D. V lost 4 bases and J 0 bases, leaving 11 bases between the germline ends. CDR1 SGHRS and CDR2 YFSETQ come from the germline V gene. The length of the CDR3 is 14 residues. CDR3 sequence (DNA): TGCGCCAGCAGCGAAAACGCGATCTCCTACGAGCAGTACTTC. Protein product: CASSENAISYEQYF.

The chain uses TRBV12-3 or TRBV12-4 and TRBJ1-1; weak D call: TRBD1 (6 bases). V lost 3 bases to trimming and J lost 0 bases, with 11 bases between them. The CDR3 is 15 amino acids. CDR3 nucleotides: TGTGCCAGCAGTTTTTCGGACAGAATGAACACTGAAGCTTTCTTT. The encoded protein is CASSFSDRMNTEAFF.

This clonotype was seen ten or more times. The genes are TRBV11-2 and TRBJ2-7; D is perhaps TRBD2 (5 bases). V was pared by 2 bases and J by 4 bases, with 9 bases between. Germline CDR1 is SGHAT and CDR2 is FQNNGV. The CDR3 totals 13 residues. The CDR3 DNA sequence: TGTGCCAGCAGCTTATACCGGGATTACGAGCAGTACTTC. It encodes CASSLYRDYEQYF.

The chain carries TRBV14 and TRBJ1-4; the D is unclear. The germline gives CDR1 SGHDN, CDR2 FVKESK. The CDR3 is 14 residues long. Trimming took 2 bases from V and 6 from J, leaving 10 bases between them. The CDR3 DNA reads as TGTGCCAGCAGCCAAAGGATCTCGGATGAAAAACTGTTTTTT. Protein sequence: CASSQRISDEKLFF.

The chain uses TRBV14 and TRBJ2-5; D uncertain. The CDR3 is 13 residues long. The V and J ends lost 4 bases and 3 bases respectively, with 9 bases between them. From germline, CDR1 is SGHDN and CDR2 FVKESK. The CDR3 spells CASSPMRKETQYF. In DNA, the CDR3 is TGTGCCAGCAGCCCGATGAGGAAAGAGACCCAGTACTTC. The full variable domain, in which reference TRBV14 and TRBJ2-5 provide the parts outside the CDR3, is EAGVTQFPSHSVIEKGQTVTLRCDPISGHDNLYWYRRVMGKEIKFLLHFVKESKQDESGMPNNRFLAERTGGTYSTLKVQPAELEDSGVYFCASSPMRKETQYFGPGTRLLVL.

This clonotype has just a few counts. The V and J genes are TRBV7-2 and TRBJ1-6; tentatively, D is TRBD1 (6 bases). The CDR3 runs to 15 residues. CDR1 and CDR2 (germline): SGHTA, FQGNSA. Between the trimmed V and J ends, which lost 1 base and 9 bases, there was a span of 13 bases. The CDR3 DNA sequence: TGTGCCAGCAGCTTAGAAGGCAGGGGAACTTCACCCCTCCACTTT. Protein product: CASSLEGRGTSPLHF.

V and J are TRBV4-1 and TRBJ1-4, with 7 bases that match TRBD1. The CDR3 runs to 17 residues. V lost 2 bases to trimming and J lost 0 bases; unmatched junction nucleotides: 6. The V gene's germline CDR1 is MGHRA and CDR2 YSYEKL. The CDR3, as DNA: TGCGCCAGCAGCCAAACAGGGGCAGGAGCAACTAATGAAAAACTGTTTTTT. Translating gives CASSQTGAGATNEKLFF.